Listed below are T cell receptor beta chains from one sample, sequenced in a study of Tregs in tolerant kidney transplant recipients. Sequencing was performed with immunoSEQ multiplex PCR; in TCRdb, only in-frame clones are kept and a portion is missing. This table holds around 70,000 clones, roughly 92% found once. The sample here was CD8+ T cells from blood, taken before the transplant. Source of these receptors: a human donor who received a combined kidney and bone marrow transplant. Each CDR3 is given with its conserved first and last residue. Fields, in order: V gene, CDR3 protein.

>TRBV2
CASILTGGAEGYTF
>TRBV6-6
CASVGTGGFNEQFF
>TRBV7-6
CASSIQEGRTEAFF
>TRBV15
CATSRDRGNEQFF
>TRBV27
CASSPGLLSSGNTIYF
>TRBV27
CASSPGAGANVLTF
>TRBV2
CASSVRGSSYNEQFF
>TRBV13
CACYRAGYVGYTF
>TRBV5-5
CASSSPGGSNYEQYF
>TRBV7-2
CASSFRVDNEQFF
>TRBV27
CASSLFGTNLEQYF
>TRBV5-6
CASSLGLQIYGYTF
>TRBV4-3
CASSQSYTGGYGYTF
>TRBV5-6
CASSPGQARYGYTF
>TRBV27
CASSRYNEQFF
>TRBV29-1
CSVVSDRAYNEQFF